This T cell receptor (beta chain) was profiled in a study of blood T cell repertoires in COVID-19. Study in general: Both acute and convalescent COVID-19 samples were obtained from the United States, Italy and Spain. T cells, B-cell-depleted T cells, or PBMCs supplied cDNA or gDNA.

In the study's own analysis: Nucleated cell number was recorded as an estimate derived from reference gene primer amplification. TCRdb's copy holds only in-frame clones and misses some; the assay was immunoSEQ multiplex PCR. D and trimming come from the DNA, and the V and J calls and clone size come from that table. The data hold 200,000 or so clones, with roughly 76% observed a single time. A Seattle source enrolled patients during active infection and followed them longitudinally. The sequence derives from an elderly woman with COVID-19, enrolled during active disease. The source material was peripheral blood.

The CDR3 sequence: CASSVAGQAIGGELFF. CDR3 in DNA: TGTGCCAGCAGCGTAGCTGGACAGGCCATCGGCGGGGAGCTGTTTTTT. The J gene is TRBJ2-2, the V gene TRBV9, with TRBD1 identical over 7 bases. Losses at the gene ends were 0 bases for V and 7 bases for J; bases not matched to a gene: 9. The CDR3 contains 16 residues. Germline V gene data show CDR1 as SGDLS and CDR2 as YYNGEE. The full variable domain, completed using reference TRBV9 and TRBJ2-2, is DSGVTQTPKHLITATGQRVTLRCSPRSGDLSVYWYQQSLDQGLQFLIQYYNGEERAKGNILERFSAQQFPDLHSELNLSSLELGDSALYFCASSVAGQAIGGELFFGEGSRLTVL.